The source of this TCR beta chain is a study of blood T cell repertoires in COVID-19. In terms of age and location, participants ranged from roughly 18 to 89 years and lived in approximately 24 US areas. Cohorts were determined from participant-reported clinical history. Individuals in the exposed group had encountered a COVID-19 case within 2 weeks preceding study entry. Assay used: immunoSEQ multiplex PCR; TCRdb lists only in-frame clones, some missing. The sample yields 300,000 to 350,000 clones, approximately 91% seen once. This TCR derives from a woman in her twenties or thirties who had been exposed to COVID-19. The sequenced sample was PBMCs or T cells enriched from blood (not recorded which).

CDR3 sequence reads: CATTEGGAVANEKLFF. DNA of the CDR3: TGTGCCACCACGGAGGGGGGGGCTGTGGCTAATGAAAAACTGTTTTTT. This rearrangement joins TRBV5-4 to TRBJ1-4; D perhaps matches TRBD1 (6 bases). The CDR3 covers 16 residues. V dropped 9 bases and J dropped 3 bases, with 21 bases sitting between them. Germline V lookup: CDR1 SGHNT, CDR2 YYREEE (reference sequence). Full variable domain (remainder filled in from reference TRBV5-4 and TRBJ1-4): ETGVTQSPTHLIKTRGQQVTLRCSSQSGHNTVSWYQQALGQGPQFIFQYYREEENGRGNFPPRFSGLQFPNYSSELNVNALELDDSALYLCATTEGGAVANEKLFFGSGTQLSVL.